A selection of T cell receptor beta chains follows, all from one sample in a study of long-term antiretroviral therapy in people with HIV. Generated by immunoSEQ multiplex PCR, the TCRdb table keeps only in-frame clones and is missing some. The sample contains approximately 35,000 clones, 90% to 95% of which appear only once. The sequencing used unsorted PBMCs, collected around 5 years after starting antiretroviral therapy. The receptors come from a woman aged 50 to 60 with HIV. Both conserved end residues are part of each CDR3. Fields, in order: D gene, V gene, J gene, CDR3 protein, CDR3 DNA. The D gene is left open where the match is weak.

D gene: -
V gene: TRBV29-1
J gene: TRBJ2-3
CDR3 protein: CSVATGTQVVTQYF
CDR3 DNA: TGCAGCGTTGCAACAGGGACCCAGGTGGTTACGCAGTATTTT

D gene: -
V gene: TRBV7-8
J gene: TRBJ1-4
CDR3 protein: CASSLTGNSAANEKLFF
CDR3 DNA: TGTGCCAGCAGCTTAACAGGGAATTCGGCGGCGAATGAAAAACTGTTTTTT

D gene: TRBD1
V gene: TRBV19
J gene: TRBJ2-7
CDR3 protein: CASSLQGGAKTYEQYF
CDR3 DNA: TGTGCCAGTAGCTTACAAGGGGGCGCGAAAACCTACGAGCAGTACTTC

D gene: TRBD2
V gene: TRBV19
J gene: TRBJ2-5
CDR3 protein: CASTKRTSGEETQYF
CDR3 DNA: TGTGCCAGTACCAAAAGGACTAGCGGAGAAGAGACCCAGTACTTC

D gene: TRBD2
V gene: TRBV5-1
J gene: TRBJ2-3
CDR3 protein: CASSNSGEPSTDTQYF
CDR3 DNA: TGCGCCAGCAGCAATAGCGGGGAACCGTCCACAGATACGCAGTATTTT

D gene: TRBD1
V gene: TRBV4-1
J gene: TRBJ2-5
CDR3 protein: CASSQDRDRVEETQYF
CDR3 DNA: TGCGCCAGCAGCCAAGATCGGGACAGGGTGGAAGAGACCCAGTACTTC

D gene: TRBD1
V gene: TRBV11-2
J gene: TRBJ1-6
CDR3 protein: CASSLGSQGQRSTLHF
CDR3 DNA: TGTGCCAGCAGCTTAGGCTCCCAGGGACAGCGGAGCACCCTCCACTTT

D gene: TRBD2
V gene: TRBV9
J gene: TRBJ2-7
CDR3 protein: CASSHPIRGGDEQYF
CDR3 DNA: TGTGCCAGCAGCCACCCGATCCGCGGGGGGGACGAGCAGTACTTC

D gene: -
V gene: TRBV6-6
J gene: TRBJ2-7
CDR3 protein: CASSYLPEEQYF
CDR3 DNA: TGTGCCAGCAGTTACCTCCCGGAAGAGCAGTACTTC

D gene: -
V gene: TRBV19
J gene: TRBJ1-6
CDR3 protein: CASRPGTGSPLHF
CDR3 DNA: TGTGCCAGTCGCCCAGGGACGGGGTCACCCCTCCACTTT

D gene: -
V gene: TRBV6-1
J gene: TRBJ2-7
CDR3 protein: CASSVSGAIYEQYF
CDR3 DNA: TGTGCCAGCAGTGTTTCAGGGGCCATCTACGAGCAGTACTTC

D gene: TRBD2
V gene: TRBV7-3
J gene: TRBJ2-3
CDR3 protein: CASSLGLAGGTDTQYF
CDR3 DNA: TGTGCCAGCAGCTTAGGACTAGCGGGGGGTACAGATACGCAGTATTTT

D gene: TRBD2
V gene: TRBV11-2
J gene: TRBJ2-1
CDR3 protein: CASSLGLAGIQQFF
CDR3 DNA: TGTGCCAGCAGCTTGGGACTAGCGGGAATCCAGCAGTTCTTC

D gene: TRBD2
V gene: TRBV9
J gene: TRBJ2-7
CDR3 protein: CASSVEGLAGYEQYF
CDR3 DNA: TGTGCCAGCAGCGTAGAAGGACTAGCGGGGTACGAGCAGTACTTC